Detailed here is one T cell receptor beta chain. Its antigen target is currently unknown. No quality values exist for individual bases; no much larger clone is one base distant. The data were obtained in a study of blood T cell repertoires in COVID-19 (dated by TCRdb to 2019 to 2021). Some background on the complete study: Collaborator samples came from the United States, Italy and Spain and covered acute and convalescent phases of COVID-19. The material from the prospective study consisted of cDNA or gDNA derived from T cells, B-cell-depleted T cells, or PBMCs. Deeply sampled blood TCRbeta repertoires from subjects exposed to, actively infected with, or recovered from COVID-19 were included in the dataset. The repertoires were released in a freely available public database intended as a resource for research on the immune response to SARS-CoV-2. The samples were drawn from the first 160 participants of the ongoing ImmuneRACE study and from 1,254 subjects provided by 6 global collaborators. Sample metadata almost always included a de-identified subject ID, COVID-19 status, age in years and sex. Where available, HLA class I and class II types were obtained from metadata supplied by the sample provider rather than from assay-based typing. General findings and caveats noted by the study authors: The amount of clinical and demographic metadata varied by source and participant and was provided uncurated.

Each collaborating institution followed its own protocols to collect whole blood in K2EDTA tubes. For TCRbeta analysis, collaborators shipped samples in one of three forms: frozen whole blood, isolated PBMCs, or DNA extracted from either of those sample types. TCRbeta CDR3 regions were amplified from genomic DNA using the immunoSEQ Assay, a bias-controlled multiplex PCR. The authors processed their data as follows. Within the assay, amplification of reference gene primers was used to estimate how many nucleated cells each sample contained. To quantify the absolute abundance of each unique TCRbeta CDR3 rearrangement, sequence reads were collapsed and filtered. For each sample, productive Simpson clonality was calculated as the square root of Simpson's diversity index over productive rearrangements. TCRdb obtained this table from immuneACCESS and retained in-frame rearrangements with V and J assigned. These tables miss some clones; where compared with another copy, unresolved V genes account for less than half of the shortfall, and the remainder is unexplained. The DNA gave D and trimming, while V, J and clone size come from that table. This sample comprises about 65,000 clones, about 94% of them detected only once. Roughly 3% of the sample rests with the top ten.

CDR3 length: 15 amino acids, cysteine to phenylalanine. Of all the DNA, just the CDR3 is kept, 45 bases in frame from base 1. V is pruned by 1 base and J by 5 bases, leaving 3 bases of the junction without a gene match. Per the germline V gene (reference sequence), LGHDT is the CDR1 and YNNKEL is the CDR2. The rearrangement combines TRBV3-1 (or the pseudogene TRBV3-2) with TRBJ1-5; 9 nucleotides in the junction match TRBD1. The sequencing sample was made of peripheral blood. The TCR originated in an older man with active COVID-19. In nucleotide form, the sequence is TGTGCCAGCAGCCAAGGGACAGGGGTGTATCAGCCCCAGCATTTT. It translates as CASSQGTGVYQPQHF.